These 10 T cell receptor beta chains came from one sample sequenced in a study of graft-versus-host responses after intestinal transplantation (dated by TCRdb to about 2021). The meaning of the sample's time point label: cells obtained before transplantation from donor or recipient. Their cognate antigens are unknown. The library was produced with the immunoSEQ multiplex PCR assay. The source is immuneACCESS, and TCRdb retained only in-frame sequences with V and J called. Part of the clones is not carried over; for the studies checked, unresolved V genes explain less than half of this, and the remainder is unexplained. The sample has 35,000 to 45,000 clones on record, roughly 96% of them singletons. The ten most abundant clones make up approximately 0.53% of the sample. Source: unstimulated CD8+ T cells sorted from spleen or lymph node cells, taken before transplant. Source of these receptors: a human donor who was the organ donor for an intestinal transplant.

The chain employs TRBV4-2 and TRBJ2-7, with 11 bases identical to TRBD2. J was trimmed by 5 bases and V by 4 bases; bases with no gene match: 4. Germline loops: CDR1 LGHNA, CDR2 YNFKEQ. The CDR3 extends over 14 amino acids. The CDR3 DNA follows: TGTGCCAGCAGCCCGGGACTAGCGGTCCACGAGCAGTACTTC. Its translation: CASSPGLAVHEQYF.

V and J are TRBV4-3 and TRBJ2-7; a possible D gene is TRBD2 (6 bases). Germline assignment: CDR1 LGHNA and CDR2 YSLEER. The CDR3 has 14 amino acids. With 4 bases removed from V and 0 bases from J, the gap between germline ends came to 10 bases. This CDR3 is CASSLFGGSYEQYF. The CDR3 nucleotides read TGCGCCAGCAGCCTATTCGGGGGCTCCTACGAGCAGTACTTC.

The gene calls are TRBV2 and TRBJ2-1; 7 bases are shared with TRBD2. The germline CDR1 and CDR2 sequences are SNHLY and FYNNEI. V lost 3 bases, J lost 2 bases, and 4 bases stayed unmatched. This CDR3 contains 15 residues. CDR3 region: CASSDARGTYNEQFF. CDR3 coding DNA: TGTGCCAGCAGTGACGCGCGGGGGACCTACAATGAGCAGTTCTTC.

The chain uses TRBV4-1 and TRBJ2-7; unclear D gene. CDR3 length: 14 residues. Trimming removed 1 base at V and 4 bases at J, with 11 bases between. CDR1 MGHRA and CDR2 YSYEKL come from the germline V gene. The CDR3 region has the DNA TGCGCCAGCAGCCAAGGATTACGAGGTTACGAGCAGTACTTC. This encodes CASSQGLRGYEQYF.

This clone was found once. The V and J genes are TRBV7-9 and TRBJ1-5; D gene unclear. This CDR3 comprises 14 residues. Germline CDR1 SEHNR, CDR2 FQNEAQ (reference sequence). Deletions cut 5 bases from V and 3 bases from J, with 11 bases between. The CDR3, as DNA: TGTGCCAGCAGCCCAGGACCGAACAATCAGCCCCAGCATTTT. The encoded protein is CASSPGPNNQPQHF.

V is TRBV5-5 and J is TRBJ1-2; D not resolved. The CDR3 length is 15 residues. Germline V gene lookup returns CDR1 SGHKS and CDR2 YYEKEE (reference sequence). V lost 0 bases to trimming and J lost 2 bases, with 11 bases between them. The CDR3 DNA reads as TGTGCCAGCAGCTTGGAGGAGGGCTGGAACTATGGCTACACCTTC. This codes for CASSLEEGWNYGYTF.

V is TRBV19 and J is TRBJ2-5; 8 bases align to TRBD2. Germline lookup yields CDR1 LNHDA and CDR2 SQIVND (reference sequence). V was clipped by 6 bases and J by 3 bases; unmatched bases: 6. The CDR3 length is 14 residues. CDR3 nucleotide sequence: TGTGCCAGTAGCTGGGGACTAGGGAAAGAGACCCAGTACTTC. Protein product: CASSWGLGKETQYF.

This clone has a single count. J is TRBJ1-1 and V is TRBV7-2; 7 positions agree with TRBD1. In germline, CDR1 is SGHTA, CDR2 FQGNSA. Trimming removed 1 base from V and 2 bases from J; junction bases left unmatched: 10. This CDR3 is 17 amino acids long. CDR3 coding DNA: TGTGCCAGCAGCTTAGACTACAGGGGACCCCCTAACACTGAAGCTTTCTTT. The encoded protein is CASSLDYRGPPNTEAFF.

The V and J genes are TRBV7-3 and TRBJ2-3, with D perhaps being TRBD1 or TRBD2 (6 bases each). V dropped 5 bases and J dropped 3 bases, with 12 bases sitting between them. The CDR3 runs to 14 residues. Germline CDR1 SGHTA, CDR2 FQGTGA. The CDR3 sequence is CASSPRGQTDTQYF. In DNA, the CDR3 is TGTGCCAGCAGCCCCCGGGGGCAGACAGATACGCAGTATTTT.

This rearrangement joins TRBV11-2 to TRBJ2-7; tentatively, D is TRBD1 or TRBD2 (5 bases each). CDR1 is SGHAT, CDR2 FQNNGV, per germline. The CDR3 is 17 residues long. The V gene lost 1 base and the J gene lost 0 bases, with 16 bases spanning the gap. CDR3 region: CASSLGVLGRSSYEQYF. DNA for the CDR3: TGTGCCAGCAGCTTAGGGGTTTTGGGACGGAGCTCCTACGAGCAGTACTTC.